Each of the 31 T cell receptor beta chains below was sequenced from the same sample in a study of beta chain features in type 1 diabetes. Whole-study results and caveats: Within each of all four CD4+ subsets, Type 1 diabetes patients had TCRB CDR3s that were moderately but significantly shorter.

Isolated RNA was reverse transcribed in full, so expressed TCRB transcripts were sequenced. The repertoire was sequenced with immunoSEQ multiplex PCR; TCRdb's copy has only in-frame clones and lacks some. The data show about 28,000 clones, less than 70% seen once. Their cognate antigens are unknown. Material: Tregs from blood. The receptors shown here come from a woman aged 25 to 39 with type 1 diabetes.

This clone was counted between two and nine times. The chain uses TRBV6-6 and TRBJ2-3; 14 bases fit TRBD2. The CDR3 sequence is 16 residues long. In germline, CDR1 is MNHNY, CDR2 SVGAGI (reference sequence). Trimming took 4 bases from V and 1 from J; bases not matched to a gene: 1. CDR3 nucleotide sequence: TGTGCCAGCAGTTCGACTAGCGGGGGGGGCACAGATACGCAGTATTTT. As protein: CASSSTSGGGTDTQYF.

In this sample, this clone turned up a few times. J is TRBJ1-1 and V is TRBV5-4, with 8 bases identical to TRBD1. This CDR3 has 15 residues. Germline V gene sequence: CDR1 SGHNT, CDR2 YYREEE (reference sequence). After removal of 3 bases from V and 4 bases from J, the junction contained 8 bases not matched to a gene. CDR3 nucleotide sequence: TGTGCCAGCAGCTCCCCTGAGCAGGGGGCCACTGAAGCTTTCTTT. Protein: CASSSPEQGATEAFF. Complete variable domain (other parts from reference TRBV5-4 and TRBJ1-1): ETGVTQSPTHLIKTRGQQVTLRCSSQSGHNTVSWYQQALGQGPQFIFQYYREEENGRGNFPPRFSGLQFPNYSSELNVNALELDDSALYLCASSSPEQGATEAFFGQGTRLTVV.

The chain carries TRBV5-1 and TRBJ2-1; D uncertain. V lost 4 bases and J 4 bases, leaving 15 bases between the germline ends. CDR3 size: 15 residues. The germline V gene has CDR1 SGHRS and CDR2 YFSETQ. The CDR3 region has the DNA TGCGCCAGCAGCCTAAGATTCGACGGGTACAATGAGCAGTTCTTC. Translation gives CASSLRFDGYNEQFF.

The chain recombines TRBV11-2 with TRBJ2-4; D possibly corresponds to TRBD1 (5 bases). The V gene's germline CDR1 is SGHAT and CDR2 FQNNGV. The length of the CDR3 is 15 residues. Trimming shortened V by 5 bases and J by 10 bases, and 21 bases separated the two germline ends. The CDR3 protein is CASSPTSGRAKIQYF. In DNA, the CDR3 is TGTGCCAGCAGCCCCACGTCGGGCAGGGCAAAAATTCAGTACTTC.

The rearrangement uses TRBV4-1 and TRBJ2-7; possible D gene TRBD2, 5 bases. Trimming shortened V by 1 base and J by 3 bases, and 7 bases separated the two germline ends. The CDR3 loop spans 13 amino acids. Germline V CDR1 and CDR2: MGHRA, YSYEKL. The CDR3 coding sequence is TGCGCCAGCAGCCAAGTCGGGAACTACGAGCAGTACTTC. It is translated as CASSQVGNYEQYF.

Only a few counts were recorded for this clone. The chain links TRBV4-2 to TRBJ1-6; 8 bases map to TRBD1. Germline CDR1 and CDR2: LGHNA and YNFKEQ. The CDR3 totals 15 residues. Trimming took 1 base from V and 9 from J; bases not matched to a gene: 5. CDR3 sequence reads: CASSQAGTGSSPLHF. For the CDR3, the DNA is TGTGCCAGCAGCCAAGCCGGGACAGGATCTTCACCCCTCCACTTT.

V usage is TRBV7-2 and J usage is TRBJ2-5; TRBD1 might be the D (5 bases). The CDR3 length is 13 residues. Trimming stripped 5 bases from V and 3 bases from J, with 10 bases between. Germline V gene data show CDR1 as SGHTA and CDR2 as FQGNSA. Written as DNA, the CDR3 is TGTGCCAGCAGCGTCGACAGAGAAGAGACCCAGTACTTC. Translating it yields CASSVDREETQYF.

This clone has only a few counts. In nucleotides, the CDR3 is TGTGCCAGCACGACCCCTGGGGCATACAATGAGCAGTTCTTC. Its translation is CASTTPGAYNEQFF. The chain links TRBV19 to TRBJ2-1; a possible D gene is TRBD1 (5 bases). The CDR3 is 14 residues long. Between the trimmed V and J ends, which lost 9 bases and 4 bases, there was a span of 16 bases. Germline V gene lookup returns CDR1 LNHDA and CDR2 SQIVND (reference sequence).

This sequence joins TRBV29-1 and TRBJ2-2; weak D call: TRBD2 (5 bases). The CDR3 sequence is 11 residues long. The germline CDR1 and CDR2 sequences are SQVTM and ANQGSEA. V shed 7 bases and J shed 5 bases, with 8 bases lying between them. CDR3 sequence: CSGEWTGELFF. The CDR3 nucleotides read TGCAGCGGGGAGTGGACCGGGGAGCTGTTTTTT.

This clone was recorded a few times. V usage is TRBV19 and J usage is TRBJ2-7; TRBD1 agrees at 7 bases. Trimming took 5 bases from V and 1 from J; bases not matched to a gene: 8. The germline CDR1 and CDR2 sequences are LNHDA and SQIVND (reference sequence). The CDR3 spans 15 residues. The CDR3 DNA reads as TGTGCCAGTAGTCCTCGGACAGGCCGTTCCTACGAGCAGTACTTC. Amino acid sequence: CASSPRTGRSYEQYF.

The chain couples TRBV2 to TRBJ1-5; 9 bases map to TRBD1. Trimming at V came to 8 bases and at J to 9 bases, leaving 14 bases not matched to a gene. Germline-derived CDR1 and CDR2 are SNHLY and FYNNEI. This CDR3 contains 15 residues. DNA of the CDR3: TGTGCCAGCGGGCTGGACAGGGGCCCTCTATGGCCCCAGCATTTT. Protein sequence: CASGLDRGPLWPQHF.

The V and J genes are TRBV19 and TRBJ1-5; D perhaps matches TRBD1 (6 bases). The CDR3 runs to 15 residues. Germline loops: CDR1 LNHDA, CDR2 SQIVND (reference sequence). V was pared by 8 bases and J by 3 bases, with 17 bases between. The CDR3 here is CASGRGVGTNQPQHF. In DNA, the CDR3 is TGTGCCAGTGGCAGGGGAGTGGGGACCAATCAGCCCCAGCATTTT.

The gene calls are TRBV28 and TRBJ2-6; TRBD1 might be the D (6 bases). The CDR3 loop spans 20 amino acids. The germline V gene has CDR1 MDHEN and CDR2 SYDVKM. V lost 5 bases to trimming and J lost 0 bases, with 23 bases between them. The CDR3 spells CASSDRTKGGGYSGANVLTF. The CDR3 nucleotides are TGTGCCAGCAGTGACCGAACGAAAGGGGGTGGCTACTCTGGGGCCAACGTCCTGACTTTC.

The rearrangement uses TRBV19 and TRBJ1-1; D ambiguous. There are 14 residues in the CDR3. Trimming took off 7 bases at V and 10 bases at J, with 22 bases between the two ends. Germline loops: CDR1 LNHDA, CDR2 SQIVND (reference sequence). CDR3 residues: CASNQESASPGAFF. CDR3 DNA sequence: TGTGCCAGTAATCAGGAATCCGCCTCCCCAGGAGCTTTCTTT.

V is TRBV5-1 and J is TRBJ2-1; D remains unclear. The CDR3 loop spans 12 amino acids. The germline gives CDR1 SGHRS, CDR2 YFSETQ. Deletions cut 0 bases from V and 8 bases from J, with 6 bases between. The CDR3: CASSLVADEQFF. For the CDR3, the DNA is TGCGCCAGCAGCTTGGTGGCAGATGAGCAGTTCTTC.

This clone turned up a few times. V gene TRBV19 combines with J gene TRBJ1-5, with a tentative D call TRBD1 (5 bases). This CDR3 contains 15 residues. Deletions cut 4 bases from V and 4 bases from J, with 14 bases between. Germline CDR1 reads LNHDA; CDR2 reads SQIVND (reference sequence). CDR3 DNA sequence: TGTGCCAGTAGTAGTGAGACAGCTGGAAATCAGCCCCAGCATTTT. Its translation is CASSSETAGNQPQHF.

The CDR3 DNA sequence: TGCGCCAGCAGCCGGACTAGTTACGAGCAGTACTTC. It translates to CASSRTSYEQYF. The chain recombines TRBV5-1 with TRBJ2-7; 7 bases agree with TRBD2. This CDR3 has 12 amino acids. The V segment lost 4 bases and the J segment 4 bases; nucleotides outside the gene matches: 2. Germline CDR1 and CDR2: SGHRS and YFSETQ.

About this clone: The junction and the germline gene differ at one end; a read error may be behind it. This sample also contains other DNA sequences that code for the same CDR3. The V gene is TRBV18, the J gene TRBJ2-3; 8 positions match TRBD1. This CDR3 is 19 amino acids long. The germline gives CDR1 KGHSH, CDR2 LQKENI. The CDR3: CASSPLPGRGRMSTDTQYF. The CDR3 DNA follows: TGTGCCAGCTCGCCACTCCCTGGCAGGGGGCGAATGAGCACAGATACGCAGTATTTT.

The V call is TRBV9, the J call TRBJ2-3; 8 bases fit TRBD2. The CDR3 totals 15 residues. V lost 3 bases to trimming and J lost 2 bases; unmatched junction nucleotides: 5. CDR1 is SGDLS, CDR2 YYNGEE, per germline. The CDR3 DNA is TGTGCCAGCAGCGATAGCGGGATGATCACAGATACGCAGTATTTT. Protein product: CASSDSGMITDTQYF.

The chain carries TRBV19 and TRBJ1-4, with 8 bases aligning to TRBD1. Germline V gene sequence: CDR1 LNHDA, CDR2 SQIVND (reference sequence). The trim removed 9 bases at V and 6 bases at J, leaving 9 bases unmatched. This CDR3 has 14 residues. This CDR3 reads CASSLRTGYEKLFF. CDR3 DNA: TGTGCCAGCTCCCTTCGGACAGGGTATGAAAAACTGTTTTTT.

In this sample, this clone turned up a few times. The chain carries TRBV18 and TRBJ1-2; D perhaps matches TRBD1 (5 bases). This CDR3 has 14 amino acids. CDR1 is KGHSH and CDR2 is LQKENI in the germline V gene. V was clipped by 3 bases and J by 2 bases, with 10 bases between them. The CDR3 loop is CASSPLDSNYGYTF. The CDR3 DNA is TGTGCCAGCTCACCTCTCGACAGCAACTATGGCTACACCTTC.

This clone has more than one count but fewer than ten. J is TRBJ1-4 and V is TRBV6-5; 7 nucleotides agree with TRBD1. Germline CDR1 MNHEY, CDR2 SVGAGI. The length of the CDR3 is 12 residues. The V gene end was trimmed by 6 bases and the J gene end by 10 bases; junction bases not matched to a gene: 5. The CDR3 DNA follows: TGTGCCAGCAGCGGACAGGAGGCAAAACTGTTTTTT. This gives the protein CASSGQEAKLFF.

This chain connects TRBV7-2 to TRBJ2-7, with D unclear. Trimming removed 0 bases at V and 4 bases at J, with 10 bases between. Germline V gene lookup returns CDR1 SGHTA and CDR2 FQGNSA. CDR3 size: 14 residues. CDR3 in amino acids: CASSLAVGVYEQYF. Written as DNA, the CDR3 is TGTGCCAGCAGCTTAGCGGTCGGAGTTTACGAGCAGTACTTC.

The gene calls are TRBV4-1 and TRBJ2-1, with TRBD2 matching 12 bases. Germline V lookup: CDR1 MGHRA, CDR2 YSYEKL. The CDR3 sequence is 18 residues long. Unmatched junction bases numbered 8, after V lost 2 bases and J lost 3 bases. In nucleotides, the CDR3 is TGCGCCAGCAGCCAACACAAGAGGGGACTAGCGGGCTACAATGAGCAGTTCTTC. Translated, it gives CASSQHKRGLAGYNEQFF.

J is TRBJ2-3 and V is TRBV29-1, with D tentatively TRBD2 (5 bases). Between the trimmed V and J ends, which lost 0 bases and 5 bases, there was a span of 18 bases. The germline V gene encodes CDR1 SQVTM and CDR2 ANQGSEA. This CDR3 comprises 16 residues. DNA for the CDR3: TGCAGCGTTGAAGAGCGGTCATTCCTCGGAGGAGATACGCAGTATTTT. Amino acids: CSVEERSFLGGDTQYF.

The CDR3 sequence: CASSFLSRETQYF. CDR3 coding DNA: TGTGCCAGCAGCTTCCTAAGCCGGGAGACCCAGTACTTC. The chain is built from TRBV7-9 and TRBJ2-5; D is uncertain. Germline CDR1 reads SEHNR; CDR2 reads FQNEAQ (reference sequence). This CDR3 contains 13 residues. Trimming removed 3 bases from V and 5 bases from J, with 10 bases in between.

The chain couples TRBV11-3 to TRBJ2-5; a weak D match, TRBD1 (6 bases). The V gene's germline CDR1 is SGHNT and CDR2 YENEEA. CDR3 length: 14 amino acids. Trimming took off 5 bases at V and 1 base at J, with 11 bases between the two ends. For the CDR3, the DNA is TGTGCCAGCAGCCGACAGGACCTCCAAGAGACCCAGTACTTC. This encodes CASSRQDLQETQYF.

The J gene is TRBJ2-7, the V gene TRBV19, with D possibly being TRBD1 (5 bases). The V end was cut by 5 bases, the J end by 0 bases, with 8 bases between. The CDR3 covers 13 residues. The germline CDR1 and CDR2 sequences are LNHDA and SQIVND (reference sequence). The CDR3 DNA reads as TGTGCCAGTAGTTCAGACAGCTCCTACGAGCAGTACTTC. This sequence encodes CASSSDSSYEQYF.

The CDR3 reads CASRGQGGTGELFF. The CDR3 DNA is TGTGCCAGTAGAGGACAGGGGGGCACCGGGGAGCTGTTTTTT. The chain has TRBV19 and TRBJ2-2, with 10 bases lining up with TRBD1. V lost 6 bases, J lost 4 bases, and 2 bases stayed unmatched. CDR1 LNHDA and CDR2 SQIVND come from the germline V gene (reference sequence). The CDR3 extends over 14 amino acids.

The chain uses TRBV9 and TRBJ2-1; TRBD1 matches at 8 bases. With V trimmed by 4 bases and J by 8 bases, 14 bases remained unmatched. The CDR3 length is 16 residues. Per germline, CDR1 SGDLS and CDR2 YYNGEE. The CDR3 nucleotides read TGTGCCAGCAGCTCCTCCGGGACAGGACTTAGGGATGAGCAGTTCTTC. It encodes CASSSSGTGLRDEQFF. The full variable domain, in which reference TRBV9 and TRBJ2-1 provide the parts outside the CDR3, is DSGVTQTPKHLITATGQRVTLRCSPRSGDLSVYWYQQSLDQGLQFLIQYYNGEERAKGNILERFSAQQFPDLHSELNLSSLELGDSALYFCASSSSGTGLRDEQFFGPGTRLTVL.

The genes are TRBV28 and TRBJ2-6, with D tentatively TRBD1 (6 bases). The CDR3 runs to 17 residues. Looked up from germline, CDR1 is MDHEN and CDR2 is SYDVKM. Trimming pared 5 bases from V and 0 bases from J, leaving 14 bases between. This chain's CDR3 is CASSLGQRVSGANVLTF. The DNA of the CDR3 is TGTGCCAGCAGTCTTGGACAGAGAGTCTCTGGGGCCAACGTCCTGACTTTC.